The T cell receptor beta chain under discussion was sequenced for a study of regulatory T cells in long-lasting Graves disease. Study-wide background: By definition, persistent Graves' disease involved antithyroid drugs for over 5 years alongside positive TSH receptor antibodies. Findings and caveats of the study: Small sample size may have lowered accuracy. The TCR repertoire of persistent Graves' patients was less diverse than that of newly diagnosed ones. Repertoires from persistent disease leaned toward TRBV28, TRBJ1-2 and TRBJ2-5.

This clonotype showed up many times. Its antigen is unknown. Noted time point: persistent/refractory GD, antithyroid drugs over 5 years with positive TRAb. Generation of the TCR library employed RNA extracted from PBMCs. To make TCR beta libraries, researchers used iRepertoire HTBI primers and Arm-PCR of CDR3 regions. Each CDR3 protein gets one entry after TCRdb re-called the multiplex PCR reads with MiXCR. The sample includes about 470,000 distinct CDR3 sequences, 20% to 25% of them seen just once. This CDR3 region has 14 residues. Trimming removed 0 bases from V and 5 bases from J; junction bases left unmatched: 2. Per germline, CDR1 SQVTM and CDR2 ANQGSEA.

This rearrangement joins TRBV29-1 to TRBJ1-4; 8 positions agree with TRBD1. The specimen comprised peripheral blood mononuclear cells (PBMCs), sampled when the disease was refractory, from a patient treated with antithyroid drugs. This TCR was sampled from a female donor with Graves disease. The CDR3 sequence is CSVEDGTGNEKLFF. CDR3 in DNA: TGCAGCGTTGAAGACGGGACAGGCAATGAAAAACTGTTTTTT.